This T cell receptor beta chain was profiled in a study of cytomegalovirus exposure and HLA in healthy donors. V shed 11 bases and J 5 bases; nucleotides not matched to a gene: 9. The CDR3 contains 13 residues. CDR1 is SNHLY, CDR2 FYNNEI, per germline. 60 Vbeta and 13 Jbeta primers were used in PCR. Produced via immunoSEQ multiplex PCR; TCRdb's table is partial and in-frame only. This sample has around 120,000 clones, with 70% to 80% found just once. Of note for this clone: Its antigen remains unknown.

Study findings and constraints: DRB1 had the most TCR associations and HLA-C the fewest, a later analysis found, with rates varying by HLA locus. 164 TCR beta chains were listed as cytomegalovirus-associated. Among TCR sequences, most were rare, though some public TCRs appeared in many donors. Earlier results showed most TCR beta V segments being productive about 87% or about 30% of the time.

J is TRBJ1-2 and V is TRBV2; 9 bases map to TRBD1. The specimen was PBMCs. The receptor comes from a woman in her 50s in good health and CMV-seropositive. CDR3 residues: CAHRTGEGYGYTF. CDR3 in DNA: TGTGCCCACCGGACAGGGGAGGGGTATGGCTACACCTTC.